The 21 T cell receptor beta chains below come from one sample, sequenced in a study of blood T cells in healthy people across ages. Combining a sample-barcoded 5' primer with a J-beta primer mix, a second PCR ran for roughly 7 to 12 cycles. TCRdb fed the 5' RACE reads into MiXCR, producing one record per CDR3 protein. This table holds over a million distinct CDR3 sequences, 42% found once. Sample: blood. The receptors were gathered from a woman under 30 in good health.

This clonotype was detected a few times. The genes are TRBV11-2 and TRBJ2-1; possibly TRBD1 for D (6 bases). Trimming took 1 base from V and 6 from J, leaving 10 bases between them. Per germline, CDR1 SGHAT and CDR2 FQNNGV. The CDR3 extends over 14 amino acids. CDR3 in DNA: TGTGCCAGCAGCTTAGGGGTCAGGGGCAATGAGCAGTTCTTC. As protein: CASSLGVRGNEQFF.

The V gene is TRBV12-3 or TRBV12-4, the J gene TRBJ2-1; D may be TRBD1 (5 bases). The CDR3 runs 16 residues. The V gene lost 6 bases and the J gene lost 8 bases, with 23 bases spanning the gap. CDR3 DNA sequence: TGTGCCAGCAGCCCAGCCTGGGAAAGGGGAATCGATGAGCAGTTCTTC. Translated, it gives CASSPAWERGIDEQFF.

This sequence joins TRBV5-8 and TRBJ2-3; no firm D call. The CDR3 is 13 amino acids. Trimming left V 3 bases short and J 11 bases short, with 16 bases between. In germline, CDR1 is SGHTS, CDR2 YDEGEE. As DNA, the CDR3 is TGTGCCAGCAGCTCCCTAAACCGAGTCCAGCAGTATTTT. It translates to CASSSLNRVQQYF.

Points on this clonotype: The junction departs from germline at one end; a sequencing error may be responsible. V gene TRBV7-9 combines with J gene TRBJ2-5; no reliable D call. The CDR3 length is 13 residues. Germline V gives CDR1 SEHNR, CDR2 FQNEAQ (reference sequence). For the CDR3, the DNA is TGTGCCAGCACCGAAACCCCCCAAGAGGCCCAGTACTTC. It codes for CASTETPQEAQYF.

The V and J genes are TRBV12-3 or TRBV12-4 and TRBJ2-5, with 12 nucleotides matching TRBD1. Trimming took 7 bases from V and 5 from J; bases not matched to a gene: 8. The CDR3 totals 15 residues. The CDR3 DNA follows: TGTGCCAGCACCCTCGGGACAGGGGGCGCGGAGACCCAGTACTTC. It translates to CASTLGTGGAETQYF.

A few counts support this clonotype. The rearrangement links TRBV12-5 to TRBJ2-1; 9 positions match TRBD2. J was trimmed by 3 bases and V by 0 bases; bases with no gene match: 15. This CDR3 contains 20 residues. Germline assignment: CDR1 LGHNT and CDR2 FRNRAP. In DNA, the CDR3 is TGTGCTAGTGGTTTGGTACTCTCGAAGGTAGCGGGAGATCTCTACAATGAGCAGTTCTTC. The encoded protein is CASGLVLSKVAGDLYNEQFF.

The J gene is TRBJ2-7, the V gene TRBV29-1, with D possibly matching TRBD1 (5 bases). The better agreement between TRBJ2-5 and the DNA end casts doubt on the J call. Germline loops: CDR1 SQVTM, CDR2 ANQGSEA. The CDR3 is 10 residues long. In nucleotides, the CDR3 is TGCAGCGTTGTGGGGCAGACCCAGTACTTC. It translates to CSVVGQTQYF.

This clonotype was observed a handful of times. This sequence joins TRBV12-3 or TRBV12-4 and TRBJ1-2, with 8 bases lining up with TRBD1. The CDR3 totals 14 residues. J gave up 3 bases and V 7 bases, and 7 bases lay outside the gene matches. The CDR3 spells CASTRQGTYYGYTF. The DNA for the CDR3 is TGTGCCAGCACCCGACAGGGGACGTACTATGGCTACACCTTC.

In its sample, this clonotype was seen once. The rearrangement uses TRBV28 and TRBJ1-6; TRBD1 matches 7 bases. The CDR3 totals 14 residues. The germline V gene has CDR1 MDHEN and CDR2 SYDVKM. V dropped 1 base and J dropped 7; count of bases not matched to a gene: 1. CDR3 protein: CASSLSTGNSPLHF. The CDR3 DNA reads TGTGCCAGCAGTTTATCGACAGGGAATTCACCCCTCCACTTT.

V gene TRBV6-2 or TRBV6-3 combines with J gene TRBJ2-7; 7 bases match TRBD1. With 2 bases clipped from V and 3 bases from J, the junction kept 4 bases outside the gene matches. The CDR3 consists of 14 residues. From germline, CDR1 is MNHEY and CDR2 SVGEGT. The CDR3 loop reads CASSYQGTVYEQYF. The CDR3 coding sequence is TGTGCCAGCAGTTACCAAGGGACAGTCTACGAGCAGTACTTC.

The gene calls are TRBV7-9 and TRBJ1-1; 7 nucleotides align to TRBD1. CDR1 is SEHNR, CDR2 FQNEAQ, per germline (reference sequence). This CDR3 has 14 amino acids. Trimming at V came to 5 bases and at J to 4 bases, leaving 7 bases not matched to a gene. CDR3 residues: CASSLNTGATEAFF. In nucleotides, the CDR3 is TGTGCCAGCAGCCTCAACACAGGGGCCACTGAAGCTTTCTTT.

The chain carries TRBV5-1 and TRBJ2-3, with 7 bases lining up with TRBD1. Germline CDR1 SGHRS, CDR2 YFSETQ. The CDR3 is 15 residues long. With 2 bases clipped from V and 2 bases from J, the junction kept 5 bases outside the gene matches. The CDR3 coding sequence is TGCGCCAGCAGCTTCACAGGGGTAGTCACAGATACGCAGTATTTT. Translated, it gives CASSFTGVVTDTQYF.

The genes are TRBV2 and TRBJ2-4; unclear D gene. The end of the DNA fits TRBJ2-7 better, so the J call may be wrong. The CDR3 runs to 14 residues. The germline V gene has CDR1 SNHLY and CDR2 FYNNEI. The DNA for the CDR3 is TGTGCCAGCAGTGGCAAGGCCGGAGTCTACGAGCAGTACTTC. Its translation is CASSGKAGVYEQYF.

The chain couples TRBV10-3 to TRBJ2-1, with D possibly matching TRBD1 (6 bases). The germline gives CDR1 ENHRY, CDR2 SYGVKD. There are 12 residues in the CDR3. Deletions cut 8 bases from V and 10 bases from J, with 15 bases between. CDR3 sequence reads: CAIRDNTYEQFF. The CDR3 region has the DNA TGTGCCATCCGGGACAACACCTACGAGCAGTTCTTC.

The sample holds one count of this clonotype. The junction and the germline gene differ at one end; a read error may be behind it. This chain joins TRBV10-3 and TRBJ2-4; D unresolved. This CDR3 region has 18 residues. CDR1 and CDR2 from the germline V gene are ENHRY and SYGVKD. The CDR3 bases are TGTGCCATCAGTAAGTCGATCGGTGGCTTACCCCTCAAAAACATTCAGTACTTC. Protein product: CAISKSIGGLPLKNIQYF.

With regard to this clonotype: The junction shows a germline mismatch at one end, possibly a read error. The chain links TRBV30 to TRBJ2-3, with a weak D call TRBD1 (6 bases). Germline V gene data show CDR1 as GTSNPN and CDR2 as SVGIG (reference sequence). The CDR3 sequence is 13 residues long. CDR3 sequence (DNA): TGTGCCTTTACCACAGGGCTCACAGATGCGCAGTATTTT. This encodes CAFTTGLTDAQYF. Full variable domain (missing parts from reference TRBV30 and TRBJ2-3): SQTIHQWPATLVQPVGSPLSLECTVEGTSNPNLYWYRQAAGRGLQLLFYSVGIGQISSEVPQNLSASRPQDRQFILSSKKLLLSDSGFYLCAFTTGLTDAQYFGPGTRLTVL.

The V gene is TRBV7-9, the J gene TRBJ2-7, with D tentatively TRBD2 (7 bases). Germline-derived CDR1 and CDR2 are SEHNR and FQNEAQ (reference sequence). Trimming cost V 5 bases and J 5 bases, with 16 bases left between them. The CDR3 length is 14 residues. The CDR3 coding sequence is TGTGCCAGCAGCCCCGACCCGGGGGGCAACGAGCAGTACTTC. This sequence encodes CASSPDPGGNEQYF. Full variable domain (missing parts from reference TRBV7-9 and TRBJ2-7): DTGVSQNPRHKITKRGQNVTFRCDPISEHNRLYWYRQTLGQGPEFLTYFQNEAQLEKSRLLSDRFSAERPKGSFSTLEIQRTEQGDSAMYLCASSPDPGGNEQYFGPGTRLTVT.

The V gene is TRBV6-2 or TRBV6-3, the J gene TRBJ2-1; D perhaps matches TRBD2 (5 bases). Trimming shortened V by 2 bases and J by 4 bases, and 18 bases separated the two germline ends. Germline V gene sequence: CDR1 MNHEY, CDR2 SVGEGT. The CDR3 length is 17 residues. CDR3 in amino acids: CASSYATSRGWYNEQFF. CDR3 sequence (DNA): TGTGCCAGCAGTTACGCCACGTCCCGCGGGTGGTACAATGAGCAGTTCTTC.

The chain combines TRBV12-5 with TRBJ1-1; weak D call: TRBD1 (5 bases). In germline, CDR1 is LGHNT, CDR2 FRNRAP. The CDR3 runs to 11 residues. The CDR3 loop reads CAAGTGTEAFF. The CDR3 DNA follows: TGTGCCGCCGGTACAGGAACTGAAGCTTTCTTT.

The CDR3 spells CASSATLASGELFF. As DNA, the CDR3 is TGCGCCAGCAGCGCCACCCTAGCGTCCGGGGAGCTGTTTTTT. This chain uses TRBV5-1 with TRBJ2-2, with D perhaps matching TRBD2 (6 bases). This CDR3 is built from 14 residues. Looked up from germline, CDR1 is SGHRS and CDR2 is YFSETQ. Trimming stripped 4 bases from V and 6 bases from J, with 13 bases between.

The V call is TRBV6-1, the J call TRBJ2-1; 11 bases agree with TRBD2. Germline lookup yields CDR1 MNHNS and CDR2 SASEGT. V gave up 5 bases and J gave up 6 bases; unmatched junction bases: 9. The CDR3 length is 16 residues. The CDR3, as DNA: TGTGCCAGCAGTAAAATACTAGCGGGGGAGGTCAATGAGCAGTTCTTC. This gives the protein CASSKILAGEVNEQFF.